This T cell receptor beta chain appears in the sequencing data of a study of cytomegalovirus exposure and HLA in healthy donors (dated by TCRdb to about 2017). For the study in its entirety: According to an earlier analysis of several hundred of the donors, about 179 million T cells yielded 117 million unique TCR beta sequences and around 280 Gb of sequence data. Every discovery cohort repertoire had been produced on one sequencing platform. Roughly 300 gigabases of sequencing data and 70 million to 100 million unique TCR sequences made up an early release that covered over 550 HLA-typed donors. A later analysis re-analyzed previously published TCR beta repertoires from about 730 donors and added high-resolution HLA genotyping to study TCR occurrence patterns. Class I and class II HLA loci were covered by the typing at four-digit resolution. A separate validation cohort of over 95 different subjects was used in addition to the 666-subject first cohort. Of the approximately 400 genotyped donors, approximately 80% were placed in the genetic ancestry cluster associated with self-reported Caucasian donors. Because of strong linkage in the cohort, a few DR-DQ haplotypes were treated as single units for association and clustering. Typing coverage differed by locus: A, B, C, DRB1 and DQB1 were typed in roughly 620-640 donors, DQA1 in 500 to 550, DPA1 in nearly 610, and DPB1 in 400 to 480. An earlier analysis of several hundred of the donors used high-throughput TCR beta sequencing to judge whether each TCR beta V gene segment behaved as functional or pseudogenic. On average, 235,054 unique TCR beta nucleotide sequences were sequenced per donor among 398 genotyped donors of the cohort, with roughly 20% of those sequences being non-productive. The later analysis used no new phenotypic data to find candidate immune exposures, relying instead on TCR beta sequences and their occurrence across donors. To predict cytomegalovirus infection status, the study combined high-throughput TCR immunosequencing, statistical association of individual TCRs with disease status, and machine learning. The study used immunosequencing to profile the T cell repertoires of some 600 subjects and linked those repertoires to cytomegalovirus serostatus. The study aimed to test whether cataloging public T cell receptors could reveal signatures of past pathogen exposure. Genome-wide SNP genotypes for about 65% of the 666 donors were used in a later genetic analysis, which treated that subset as a discovery cohort. Alongside the repertoire data, information on donor age, sex, ethnicity and CMV serostatus was compiled.

Libraries came from the immunoSEQ multiplex PCR assay. The multiplex PCR relied on a mix of 60 forward primers for TCR Vbeta segments and 13 reverse primers for TCR Jbeta segments. The CDR3 region of rearranged TCR beta genes was amplified from genomic DNA by a multiplex PCR assay. Amplified TCR beta libraries were sequenced as 87-base-pair reads on the Illumina HiSeq System. In the authors' own workflow: A later analysis tallied around 87 million unique TCR beta chains across the approximately 670 repertoires, and about 12 million of those chains were shared by two or more donors. A nearest-neighbor algorithm error-corrected the raw reads and collapsed the reads into unique sequences, merging closely related sequences to remove PCR and sequencing errors. To assign V, D and J gene segments, CDR3 sequences were aligned to IMGT reference sequences. For a sequence to be retained, a match of at least six nucleotides was required to both a V gene segment and a J gene segment. Rearrangements were called productive when the CDR3 lacked stop codons and stayed in frame with V and J; all others were non-productive. CDR3 was defined by IMGT convention, running from the second conserved V-encoded cysteine to the conserved J-encoded phenylalanine. In an earlier analysis of around 570 of the donors, sequences lacking an unambiguous match to a single V gene segment were excluded. In an earlier analysis of 500 to 750 of the donors, V segments were called functional above 56.7% productive rearrangements and were called segregating when the between-donor standard deviation exceeded 5%. A statistical classification framework was developed to diagnose cytomegalovirus status using the catalog of TCR beta chain sequences. In a later analysis, V and J genes were assigned by comparing TCR nucleotide sequences against IMGT/GENE-DB human TR gene sequences. A later analysis assigned CDR3 sequences and most-parsimonious VDJ recombination scenarios with the TCRdist pipeline. In a later analysis, every TCR beta chain was defined by the combination of its CDR3 amino acid sequence and its V-gene family, and reads without a unique V-gene family were dropped. In a later analysis, 550 to 650 highly shared, low-generation-probability nucleotide sequences were removed to address suspected cross-contamination and a sequencing artifact. For each public chain, a later analysis derived a clonal expansion index from normalized ranks of inferred template counts within each repertoire. Generation probabilities in a later analysis came from a VDJ recombination model fitted to out-of-frame rearrangements, and those results were checked against IGoR. In a later analysis, TCR-TCR, TCR-HLA and TCR-CMV co-occurrence was scored with hypergeometric tests, and a repertoire-size bias correction was applied to TCR pairs. A later analysis estimated false discovery rates by permuting HLA or CMV assignments 20 times. In a later analysis, co-occurring TCRs were grouped using DBSCAN, with TCRdist sequence similarity added in when clustering inside HLA-allele-positive subsets. Repertoires with fewer than 30,000 or more than 120,000 public chains, plus five repertoires with anomalous nucleotide sharing, were excluded from co-occurrence clustering. TCRdb carries this immuneACCESS record with in-frame sequences only. Its versions omit some clonotypes, under half of them owing to an unresolved V gene in the studies checked, with the rest unexplained. The V and J calls and clone size come from that table; D and trimming were worked out from the DNA. This sample holds 180,000 or so clones; around 80% were observed only once. The top ten constitute 1.5% to 2% of the sample.

Points the paper makes about the study in general: A few of the identified cytomegalovirus-associated TCR beta chains were confirmed in vitro to be specific for cytomegalovirus antigens. Sequencing depth was assumed to be roughly uniform across donors in the presence/absence analyses, though that assumption may not hold. When HLA alleles, especially DR and DQ, strongly co-occurred, attributing TCR associations to individual alleles was difficult. A later genetic analysis reported fewer N-insertions in productive TCRs among donors in an Asian-associated ancestry cluster than the approximately 670-donor mean. In a later analysis, TCR association rates were found to vary across HLA loci, with the most associated TCRs seen for DRB1 alleles and the fewest for HLA-C alleles. Across donors, most TCR sequences were observed very rarely, whereas some public TCRs were present in many individuals. The 87-base-pair reads could not distinguish some IMGT-functional V segments, including TRBV6-2 and TRBV6-3, so those segments were excluded. For the cohort, immune exposure information was limited to CMV serostatus. The classifier was reported to diagnose cytomegalovirus status with high specificity and sensitivity in both the original cohort and the validation cohort. A total of roughly 160 TCR beta chains were listed by the study as associated with cytomegalovirus. A later analysis reported that several top co-occurrence clusters appeared linked to parvovirus B19, influenza, CMV and Epstein-Barr virus. Only TCR beta chains were sequenced in this cohort, and the absence of alpha or paired-chain data limited detectable features. Most CMV-associated TCR beta chains appeared to be HLA-restricted in a later analysis, and the HLA associations seemed to be driven largely by CMV exposure. An association between a missense DCLRE1C variant and V-gene and J-gene trimming of TCR beta chains was found in a later genetic analysis and replicated in an independent cohort. A later analysis found that HLA-associated TCR beta chains were more clonally expanded and had lower generation probabilities than equally common non-associated chains. The authors suggested that the approach could potentially be generalized to other disease states and immunological phenotypes. An earlier analysis of approximately 530 of the donors showed that most TCR beta V segments appeared in productive rearrangements either about 90% or about 30% of the time, which broadly matched IMGT annotations. In a later analysis, about 16,000 TCR beta sequences were associated with specific HLA alleles at a false discovery rate of 0.05. A cluster of highly shared sequence variants was judged likely to be a technical artifact of the sequencing pipeline. Correlated functional status among segregating V segments might be attributable to linkage disequilibrium, but an unknown experimental factor could not be ruled out. The earlier analysis of fewer than 750 of the donors excluded seventeen rarely observed V segments, including chromosome 9 orphons, because counts were too low. HLA typing was unavailable for some donors at each locus, so association tests used only the typed subset. A further reported finding was that TCR beta sequences accurately predicted the HLA-A and HLA-B alleles for most subjects in the first cohort.

With regard to this clone: The clone's antigen remains unknown. Per-nucleotide qualities are absent, and no much larger clonotype sits a single base away.

V sheds 10 bases and J sheds 5 bases, leaving 10 bases between their ends. The cysteine opens and the phenylalanine closes a CDR3 of 11 amino acids. Only the CDR3 part of the read is kept: 33 bases, read in frame from the first base. Via the germline V gene, CDR1 is SNHLY and CDR2 FYNNEI. The cohort comprised some 730 healthy bone marrow donors. At the time of sampling, every cohort member was nominally healthy, though immune exposures that went unrecorded were likely present. The donor tested CMV seronegative, placing the donor among the 350 or so seronegative members of the cohort. A peripheral blood sample was provided by each donor, and peripheral blood mononuclear cells were used for TCR beta sequencing. Genomic DNA extraction from the blood cell samples was performed with the Qiagen DNeasy Blood Extraction Kit.

The sequencing sample was made of PBMCs. The sequence joins TRBV2 to TRBJ2-3; the D region possibly corresponds to TRBD1 (5 bases align). The origin of this receptor is a woman in her twenties or thirties in good health and CMV-seronegative. The CDR3 protein: CATAGLDTQYF. The nucleotide sequence reads as follows: TGTGCCACCGCAGGGCTAGATACGCAGTATTTT.